The entry below describes one TCR beta chain. Antigen unknown. This sample is drawn from a study of radiation and T cells in renal cell carcinoma. Study-wide results and limits: In blood, top tumor clones expanded by 2 weeks, shrinking by 4.

Libraries were prepared by immunoSEQ multiplex PCR; TCRdb keeps only in-frame clonotypes and omits some of them. Here the sample spans around 180,000 clones, less than 90% being singletons. Time point meaning: blood 4 weeks post-SBRT, at nephrectomy. Documented treatment: 15 Gy SBRT to primary tumor, nephrectomy 4 weeks later. Nephrectomy followed 15 Gy stereotactic body radiation by 4 weeks. The input for sequencing was blood, taken from a patient whose treatment included radiotherapy and nephrectomy. The receptor was derived from a woman aged 50 to 65 with renal cell carcinoma.

The DNA of the CDR3 is TGTGCCAGCAGCTTTCCAAGGACAGGCGGCTACACCTTC. This translates into CASSFPRTGGYTF. V gene TRBV5-8 combines with J gene TRBJ1-2, with 7 positions matching TRBD1. Looked up from germline, CDR1 is SGHTS and CDR2 is YDEGEE. V dropped 2 bases and J dropped 8; count of bases not matched to a gene: 6. This CDR3 contains 13 residues.